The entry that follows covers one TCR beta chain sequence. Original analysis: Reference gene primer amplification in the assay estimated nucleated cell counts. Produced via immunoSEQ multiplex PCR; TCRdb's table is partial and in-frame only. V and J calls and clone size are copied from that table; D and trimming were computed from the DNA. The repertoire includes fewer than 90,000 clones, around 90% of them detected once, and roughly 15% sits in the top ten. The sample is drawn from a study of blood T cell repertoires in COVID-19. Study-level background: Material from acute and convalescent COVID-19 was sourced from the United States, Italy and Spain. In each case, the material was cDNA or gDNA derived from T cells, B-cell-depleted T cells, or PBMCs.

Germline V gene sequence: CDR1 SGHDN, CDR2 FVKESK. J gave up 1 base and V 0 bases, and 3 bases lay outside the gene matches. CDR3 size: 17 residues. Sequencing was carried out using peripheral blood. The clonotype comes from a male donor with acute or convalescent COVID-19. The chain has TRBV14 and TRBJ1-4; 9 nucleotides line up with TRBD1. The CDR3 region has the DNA TGTGCCAGCAGCCAAGATACAGGGGGCAGAACTAATGAAAAACTGTTTTTT. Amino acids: CASSQDTGGRTNEKLFF.